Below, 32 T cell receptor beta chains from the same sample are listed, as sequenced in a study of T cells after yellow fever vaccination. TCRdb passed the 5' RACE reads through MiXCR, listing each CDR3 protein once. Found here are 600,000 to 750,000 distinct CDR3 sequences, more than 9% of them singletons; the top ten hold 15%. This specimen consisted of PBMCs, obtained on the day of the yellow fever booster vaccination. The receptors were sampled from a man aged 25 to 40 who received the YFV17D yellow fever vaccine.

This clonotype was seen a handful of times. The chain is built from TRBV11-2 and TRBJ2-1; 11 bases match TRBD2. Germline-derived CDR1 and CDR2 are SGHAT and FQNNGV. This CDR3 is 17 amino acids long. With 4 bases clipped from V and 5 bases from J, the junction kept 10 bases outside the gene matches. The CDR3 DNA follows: TGTGCCAGCAGCTCCGTTAGCGGGAGGGCCCGGAACAATGAGCAGTTCTTC. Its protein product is CASSSVSGRARNNEQFF.

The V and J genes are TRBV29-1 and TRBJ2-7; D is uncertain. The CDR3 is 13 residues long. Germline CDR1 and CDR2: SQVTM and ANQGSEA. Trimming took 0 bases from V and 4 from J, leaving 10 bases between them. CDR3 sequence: CSVEDPGSYEQYF. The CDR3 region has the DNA TGCAGCGTTGAAGATCCGGGTTCGTACGAGCAGTACTTC.

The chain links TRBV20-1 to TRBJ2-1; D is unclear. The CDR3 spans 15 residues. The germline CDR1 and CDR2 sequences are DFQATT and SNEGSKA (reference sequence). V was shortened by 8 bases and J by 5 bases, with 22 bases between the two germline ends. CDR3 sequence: CSPSVGSAEDNEQFF. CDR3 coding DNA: TGCAGTCCCAGCGTCGGCAGCGCGGAAGACAATGAGCAGTTCTTC.

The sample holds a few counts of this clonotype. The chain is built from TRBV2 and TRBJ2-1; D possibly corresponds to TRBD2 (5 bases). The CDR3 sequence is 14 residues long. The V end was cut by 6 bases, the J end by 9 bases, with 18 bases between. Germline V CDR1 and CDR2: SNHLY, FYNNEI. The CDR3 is CASRTEKLVFEQFF. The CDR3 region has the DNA TGTGCCAGCAGAACGGAGAAACTAGTTTTTGAGCAGTTCTTC. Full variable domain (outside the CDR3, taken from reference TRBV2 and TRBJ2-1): EPEVTQTPSHQVTQMGQEVILRCVPISNHLYFYWYRQILGQKVEFLVSFYNNEISEKSEIFDDQFSVERPDGSNFTLKIRSTKLEDSAMYFCASRTEKLVFEQFFGPGTRLTVL.

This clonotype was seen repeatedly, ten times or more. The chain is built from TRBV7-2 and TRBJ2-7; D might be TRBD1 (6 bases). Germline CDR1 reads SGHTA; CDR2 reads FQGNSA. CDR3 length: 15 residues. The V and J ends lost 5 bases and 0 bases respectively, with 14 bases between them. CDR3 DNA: TGTGCCAGCAGCCAACAAACAGGGAGCTCCTACGAGCAGTACTTC. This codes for CASSQQTGSSYEQYF.

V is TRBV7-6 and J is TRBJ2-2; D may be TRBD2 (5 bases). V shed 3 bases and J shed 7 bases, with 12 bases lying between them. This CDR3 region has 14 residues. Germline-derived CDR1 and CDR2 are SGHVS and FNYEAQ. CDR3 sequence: CASSLEVAHGELFF. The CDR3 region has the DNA TGTGCCAGCAGCTTGGAGGTCGCCCACGGGGAGCTGTTTTTT.

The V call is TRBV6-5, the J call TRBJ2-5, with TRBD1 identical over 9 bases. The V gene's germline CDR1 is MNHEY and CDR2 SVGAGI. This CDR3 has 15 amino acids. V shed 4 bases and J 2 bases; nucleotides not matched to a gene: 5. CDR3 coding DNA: TGTGCCAGCAGTTCTCCGGGACAGGGACAAGAGACCCAGTACTTC. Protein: CASSSPGQGQETQYF.

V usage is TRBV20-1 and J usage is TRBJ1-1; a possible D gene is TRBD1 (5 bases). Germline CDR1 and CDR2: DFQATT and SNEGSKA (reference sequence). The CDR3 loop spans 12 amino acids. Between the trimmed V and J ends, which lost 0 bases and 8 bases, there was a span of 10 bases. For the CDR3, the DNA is TGCAGTGCTAGAGATCTTAGGGGCGAAGCTTTCTTT. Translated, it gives CSARDLRGEAFF.

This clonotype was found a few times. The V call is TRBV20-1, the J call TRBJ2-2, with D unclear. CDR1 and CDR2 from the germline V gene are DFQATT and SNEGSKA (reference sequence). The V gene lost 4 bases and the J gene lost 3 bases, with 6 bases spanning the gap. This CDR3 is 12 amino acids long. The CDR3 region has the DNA TGCAGTGCTACCCGGGACACCGGGGAGCTGTTTTTT. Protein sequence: CSATRDTGELFF.

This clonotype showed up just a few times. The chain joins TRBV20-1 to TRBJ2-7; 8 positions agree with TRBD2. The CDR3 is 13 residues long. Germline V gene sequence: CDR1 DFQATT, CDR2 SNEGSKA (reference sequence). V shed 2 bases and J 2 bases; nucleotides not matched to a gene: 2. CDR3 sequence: CSARRRGAYEQYF. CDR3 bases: TGCAGTGCTAGAAGGCGGGGGGCCTACGAGCAGTACTTC.

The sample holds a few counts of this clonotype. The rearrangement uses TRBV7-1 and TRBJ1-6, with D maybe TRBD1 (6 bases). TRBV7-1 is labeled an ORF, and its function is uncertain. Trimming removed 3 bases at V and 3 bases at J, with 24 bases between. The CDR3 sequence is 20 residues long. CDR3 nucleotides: TGTGCCAGCAGCTCCGACCCTCAGGGGACCTTATCCAACTATAATTCACCCCTCCACTTT. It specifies CASSSDPQGTLSNYNSPLHF.

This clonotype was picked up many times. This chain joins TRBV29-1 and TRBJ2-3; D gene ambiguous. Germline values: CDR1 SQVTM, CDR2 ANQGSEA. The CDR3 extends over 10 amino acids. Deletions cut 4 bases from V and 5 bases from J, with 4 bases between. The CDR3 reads CSVGRDTQYF. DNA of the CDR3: TGCAGCGTTGGTCGAGATACGCAGTATTTT.

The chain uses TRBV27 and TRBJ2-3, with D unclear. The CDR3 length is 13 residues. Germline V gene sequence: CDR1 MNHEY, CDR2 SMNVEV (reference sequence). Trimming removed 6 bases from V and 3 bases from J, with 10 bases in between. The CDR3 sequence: CASRVSRTDTQYF. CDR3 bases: TGTGCCAGCAGAGTCAGTAGAACAGATACGCAGTATTTT.

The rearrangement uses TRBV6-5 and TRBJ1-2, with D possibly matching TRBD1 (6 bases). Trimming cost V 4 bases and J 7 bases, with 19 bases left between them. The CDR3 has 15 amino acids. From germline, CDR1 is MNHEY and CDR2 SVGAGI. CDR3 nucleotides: TGTGCCAGCAGTTCCCTCGCGGGGGCGGCCAGTGGCTACACCTTC. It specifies CASSSLAGAASGYTF.

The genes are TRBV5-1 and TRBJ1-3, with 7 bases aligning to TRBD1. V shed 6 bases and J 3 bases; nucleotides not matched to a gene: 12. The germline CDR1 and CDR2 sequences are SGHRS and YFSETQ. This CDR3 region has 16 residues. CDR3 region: CASISRRDRDGNTIYF. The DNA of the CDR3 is TGCGCCAGCATATCCCGCCGAGACAGGGATGGAAACACCATATATTTT.

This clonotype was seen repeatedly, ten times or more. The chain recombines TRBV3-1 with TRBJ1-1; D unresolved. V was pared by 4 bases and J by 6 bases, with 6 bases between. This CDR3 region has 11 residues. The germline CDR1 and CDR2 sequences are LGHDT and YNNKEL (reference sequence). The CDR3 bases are TGTGCCAGCAGCCGTTTGTCTGAAGCTTTCTTT. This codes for CASSRLSEAFF.

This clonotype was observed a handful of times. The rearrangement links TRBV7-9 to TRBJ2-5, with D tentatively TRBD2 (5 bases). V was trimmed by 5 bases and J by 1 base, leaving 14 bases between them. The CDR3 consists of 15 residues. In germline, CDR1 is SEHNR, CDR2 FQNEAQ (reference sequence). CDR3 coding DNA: TGTGCCAGCAGCCCGGAGGCCTATCCCCAAGAGACCCAGTACTTC. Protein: CASSPEAYPQETQYF.

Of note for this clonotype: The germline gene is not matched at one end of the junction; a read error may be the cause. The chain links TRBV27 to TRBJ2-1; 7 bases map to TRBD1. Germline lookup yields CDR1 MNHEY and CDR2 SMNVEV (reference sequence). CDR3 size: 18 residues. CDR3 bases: TGTGCCAGCAGTTTAAGGGGGCTGGGGTCCTACTCCTACAATGAGCTGTTCTTC. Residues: CASSLRGLGSYSYNELFF.

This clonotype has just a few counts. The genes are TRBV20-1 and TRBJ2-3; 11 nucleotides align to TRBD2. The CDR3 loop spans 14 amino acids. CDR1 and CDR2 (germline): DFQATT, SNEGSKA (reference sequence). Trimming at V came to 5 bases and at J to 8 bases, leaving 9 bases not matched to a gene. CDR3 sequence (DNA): TGCAGTGCTCGACTAGCGGGACAGTGGGGTACGCAGTATTTT. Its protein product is CSARLAGQWGTQYF.

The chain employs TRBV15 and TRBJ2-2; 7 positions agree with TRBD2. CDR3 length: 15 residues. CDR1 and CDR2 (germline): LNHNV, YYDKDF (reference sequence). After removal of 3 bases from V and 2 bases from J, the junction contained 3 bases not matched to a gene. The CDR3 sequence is CATSRPSGNTGELFF. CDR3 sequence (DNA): TGTGCCACCAGCAGGCCTAGCGGAAACACCGGGGAGCTGTTTTTT.

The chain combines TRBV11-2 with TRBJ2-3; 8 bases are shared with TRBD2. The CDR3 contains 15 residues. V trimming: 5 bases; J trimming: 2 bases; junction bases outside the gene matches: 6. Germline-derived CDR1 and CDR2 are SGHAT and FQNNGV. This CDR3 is CASSRGRGDTDTQYF. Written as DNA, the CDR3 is TGTGCCAGCAGCCGGGGGCGGGGGGACACAGATACGCAGTATTTT.

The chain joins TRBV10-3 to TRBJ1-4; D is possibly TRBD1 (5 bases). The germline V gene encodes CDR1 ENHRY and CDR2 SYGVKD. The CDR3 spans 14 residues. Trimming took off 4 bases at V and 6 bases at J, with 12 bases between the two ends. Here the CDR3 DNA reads TGTGCCATCAGTGTTGGAGGGGTAGATGAAAAACTGTTTTTT. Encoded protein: CAISVGGVDEKLFF.

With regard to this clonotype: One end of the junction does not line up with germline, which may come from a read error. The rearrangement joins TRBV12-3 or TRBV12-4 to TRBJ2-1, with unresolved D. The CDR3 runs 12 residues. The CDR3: CASRFQYNEPFF. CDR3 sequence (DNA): TGTGCCAGCAGGTTTCAATACAATGAGCCGTTCTTC.

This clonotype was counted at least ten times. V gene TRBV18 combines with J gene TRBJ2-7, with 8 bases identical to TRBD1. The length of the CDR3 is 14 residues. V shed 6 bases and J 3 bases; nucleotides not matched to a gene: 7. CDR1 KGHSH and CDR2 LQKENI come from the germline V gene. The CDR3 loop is CASSAQGVHYEQYF. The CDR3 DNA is TGTGCCAGCTCCGCACAGGGGGTTCACTACGAGCAGTACTTC.

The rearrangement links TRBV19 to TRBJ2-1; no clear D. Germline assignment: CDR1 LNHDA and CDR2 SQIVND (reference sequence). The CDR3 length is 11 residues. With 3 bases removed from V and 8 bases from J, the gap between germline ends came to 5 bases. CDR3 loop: CASSIGHEQFF. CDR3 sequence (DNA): TGTGCCAGTAGTATCGGGCATGAGCAGTTCTTC.

CDR3 in DNA: TGTGCCAGCAACCCGGAGGGAGACAGGGGACTCTGTCGGTCACCCCTCCACTTT. Translating it yields CASNPEGDRGLCRSPLHF. This rearrangement joins TRBV3-1 to TRBJ1-6, with 8 bases fitting TRBD1. Germline V gene data show CDR1 as LGHDT and CDR2 as YNNKEL (reference sequence). CDR3 length: 18 amino acids. V trimming: 7 bases; J trimming: 10 bases; junction bases outside the gene matches: 21.

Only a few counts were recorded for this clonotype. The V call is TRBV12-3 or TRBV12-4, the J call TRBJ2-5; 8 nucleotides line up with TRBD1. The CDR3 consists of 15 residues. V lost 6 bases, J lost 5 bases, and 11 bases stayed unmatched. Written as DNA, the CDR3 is TGTGCCAGCAGCCTGGGACAGGAGGTTTGGGAGACCCAGTACTTC. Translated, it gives CASSLGQEVWETQYF.

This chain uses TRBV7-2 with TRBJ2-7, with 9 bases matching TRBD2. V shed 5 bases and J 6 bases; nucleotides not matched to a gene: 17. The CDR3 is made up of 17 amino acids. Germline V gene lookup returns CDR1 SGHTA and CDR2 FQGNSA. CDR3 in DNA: TGTACCAGCAGCCTCCCACCTAGCGGGACCTTCCGTGGCGAGCAGTACTTC. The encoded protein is CTSSLPPSGTFRGEQYF.

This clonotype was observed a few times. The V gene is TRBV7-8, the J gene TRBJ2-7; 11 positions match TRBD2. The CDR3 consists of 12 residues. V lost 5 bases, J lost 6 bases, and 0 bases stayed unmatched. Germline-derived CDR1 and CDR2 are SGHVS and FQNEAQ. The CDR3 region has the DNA TGTGCCAGCAGCACTAGCGGGGGCGAGCAGTACTTC. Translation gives CASSTSGGEQYF.

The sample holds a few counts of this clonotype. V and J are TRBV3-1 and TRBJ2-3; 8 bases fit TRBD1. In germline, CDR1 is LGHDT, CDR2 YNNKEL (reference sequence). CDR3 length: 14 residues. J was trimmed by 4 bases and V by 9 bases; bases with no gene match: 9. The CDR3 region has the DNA TGTGCCAGGGTGTGGCAGGGGGCCGCAGATACGCAGTATTTT. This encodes CARVWQGAADTQYF.

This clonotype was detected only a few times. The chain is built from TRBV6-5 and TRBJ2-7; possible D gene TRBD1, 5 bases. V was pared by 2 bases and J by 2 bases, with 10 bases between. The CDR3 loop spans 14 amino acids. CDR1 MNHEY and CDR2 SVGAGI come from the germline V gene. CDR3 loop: CASSYVQATYEQYF. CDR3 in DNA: TGTGCCAGCAGTTACGTACAGGCTACCTACGAGCAGTACTTC.

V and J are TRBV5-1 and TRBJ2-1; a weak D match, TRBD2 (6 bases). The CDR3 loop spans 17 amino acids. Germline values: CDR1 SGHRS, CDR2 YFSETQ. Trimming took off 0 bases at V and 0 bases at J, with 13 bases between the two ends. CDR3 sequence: CASSLGPSVDSYNEQFF. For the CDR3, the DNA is TGCGCCAGCAGCTTGGGCCCTAGCGTCGACTCCTACAATGAGCAGTTCTTC. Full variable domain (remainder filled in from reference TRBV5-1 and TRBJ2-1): KAGVTQTPRYLIKTRGQQVTLSCSPISGHRSVSWYQQTPGQGLQFLFEYFSETQRNKGNFPGRFSGRQFSNSRSEMNVSTLELGDSALYLCASSLGPSVDSYNEQFFGPGTRLTVL.